This record concerns one T cell receptor (beta chain) sequence. This record belongs to a study of Ad26.COV2.S vaccination and SARS-CoV-2 variants. Method: immunoSEQ multiplex PCR; TCRdb's copy keeps in-frame clones and lacks some. The data show some 350,000 clones, with about 92% seen just once and 3.9% held by the top ten. This material consisted of peripheral blood, taken after recovery from COVID-19. This TCR was recovered from a human donor who had recovered from COVID-19.

The CDR3: CASSYRGDTQYF. As DNA, the CDR3 is TGTGCCAGCAGTTACCGGGGAGATACGCAGTATTTT. The chain uses TRBV11-3 and TRBJ2-3; perhaps TRBD2 as D (5 bases). Germline CDR1 reads SGHNT; CDR2 reads YENEEA. The V end lost 6 bases, the J end lost 5 bases, and 9 bases lay between the germline ends. This CDR3 has 12 residues.